This T cell receptor (beta chain) came from a study of blood T cell repertoires in COVID-19. Study-wide context: The United States, Italy and Spain were the sources of the acute and convalescent COVID-19 samples. In each case, the material was cDNA or gDNA derived from T cells, B-cell-depleted T cells, or PBMCs.

Per the authors' pipeline: By means of reference gene primer amplification, nucleated cell counts were estimated. This table comes from immunoSEQ multiplex PCR, and its TCRdb copy is limited to in-frame clones, with some not included. V and J calls and clone size are those listed in that table; D and trimming were worked out from the DNA. The sample includes approximately 92,000 clones, 80% to 85% seen only once; the top ten take approximately 4%. This clone was picked up a small number of times. This CDR3 is 14 amino acids long. With 2 bases removed from V and 0 bases from J, the gap between germline ends came to 5 bases. Germline values: CDR1 SNHLY, CDR2 FYNNEI.

The sequenced sample was peripheral blood. The source of this sequence is a man between 60 and 75 years old with acute or convalescent COVID-19. The rearrangement links TRBV2 to TRBJ1-3; D may be TRBD1 (5 bases). The CDR3 coding sequence is TGTGCCAGCAGTGAACAGGGCTCTGGAAACACCATATATTTT. Amino acid sequence: CASSEQGSGNTIYF.